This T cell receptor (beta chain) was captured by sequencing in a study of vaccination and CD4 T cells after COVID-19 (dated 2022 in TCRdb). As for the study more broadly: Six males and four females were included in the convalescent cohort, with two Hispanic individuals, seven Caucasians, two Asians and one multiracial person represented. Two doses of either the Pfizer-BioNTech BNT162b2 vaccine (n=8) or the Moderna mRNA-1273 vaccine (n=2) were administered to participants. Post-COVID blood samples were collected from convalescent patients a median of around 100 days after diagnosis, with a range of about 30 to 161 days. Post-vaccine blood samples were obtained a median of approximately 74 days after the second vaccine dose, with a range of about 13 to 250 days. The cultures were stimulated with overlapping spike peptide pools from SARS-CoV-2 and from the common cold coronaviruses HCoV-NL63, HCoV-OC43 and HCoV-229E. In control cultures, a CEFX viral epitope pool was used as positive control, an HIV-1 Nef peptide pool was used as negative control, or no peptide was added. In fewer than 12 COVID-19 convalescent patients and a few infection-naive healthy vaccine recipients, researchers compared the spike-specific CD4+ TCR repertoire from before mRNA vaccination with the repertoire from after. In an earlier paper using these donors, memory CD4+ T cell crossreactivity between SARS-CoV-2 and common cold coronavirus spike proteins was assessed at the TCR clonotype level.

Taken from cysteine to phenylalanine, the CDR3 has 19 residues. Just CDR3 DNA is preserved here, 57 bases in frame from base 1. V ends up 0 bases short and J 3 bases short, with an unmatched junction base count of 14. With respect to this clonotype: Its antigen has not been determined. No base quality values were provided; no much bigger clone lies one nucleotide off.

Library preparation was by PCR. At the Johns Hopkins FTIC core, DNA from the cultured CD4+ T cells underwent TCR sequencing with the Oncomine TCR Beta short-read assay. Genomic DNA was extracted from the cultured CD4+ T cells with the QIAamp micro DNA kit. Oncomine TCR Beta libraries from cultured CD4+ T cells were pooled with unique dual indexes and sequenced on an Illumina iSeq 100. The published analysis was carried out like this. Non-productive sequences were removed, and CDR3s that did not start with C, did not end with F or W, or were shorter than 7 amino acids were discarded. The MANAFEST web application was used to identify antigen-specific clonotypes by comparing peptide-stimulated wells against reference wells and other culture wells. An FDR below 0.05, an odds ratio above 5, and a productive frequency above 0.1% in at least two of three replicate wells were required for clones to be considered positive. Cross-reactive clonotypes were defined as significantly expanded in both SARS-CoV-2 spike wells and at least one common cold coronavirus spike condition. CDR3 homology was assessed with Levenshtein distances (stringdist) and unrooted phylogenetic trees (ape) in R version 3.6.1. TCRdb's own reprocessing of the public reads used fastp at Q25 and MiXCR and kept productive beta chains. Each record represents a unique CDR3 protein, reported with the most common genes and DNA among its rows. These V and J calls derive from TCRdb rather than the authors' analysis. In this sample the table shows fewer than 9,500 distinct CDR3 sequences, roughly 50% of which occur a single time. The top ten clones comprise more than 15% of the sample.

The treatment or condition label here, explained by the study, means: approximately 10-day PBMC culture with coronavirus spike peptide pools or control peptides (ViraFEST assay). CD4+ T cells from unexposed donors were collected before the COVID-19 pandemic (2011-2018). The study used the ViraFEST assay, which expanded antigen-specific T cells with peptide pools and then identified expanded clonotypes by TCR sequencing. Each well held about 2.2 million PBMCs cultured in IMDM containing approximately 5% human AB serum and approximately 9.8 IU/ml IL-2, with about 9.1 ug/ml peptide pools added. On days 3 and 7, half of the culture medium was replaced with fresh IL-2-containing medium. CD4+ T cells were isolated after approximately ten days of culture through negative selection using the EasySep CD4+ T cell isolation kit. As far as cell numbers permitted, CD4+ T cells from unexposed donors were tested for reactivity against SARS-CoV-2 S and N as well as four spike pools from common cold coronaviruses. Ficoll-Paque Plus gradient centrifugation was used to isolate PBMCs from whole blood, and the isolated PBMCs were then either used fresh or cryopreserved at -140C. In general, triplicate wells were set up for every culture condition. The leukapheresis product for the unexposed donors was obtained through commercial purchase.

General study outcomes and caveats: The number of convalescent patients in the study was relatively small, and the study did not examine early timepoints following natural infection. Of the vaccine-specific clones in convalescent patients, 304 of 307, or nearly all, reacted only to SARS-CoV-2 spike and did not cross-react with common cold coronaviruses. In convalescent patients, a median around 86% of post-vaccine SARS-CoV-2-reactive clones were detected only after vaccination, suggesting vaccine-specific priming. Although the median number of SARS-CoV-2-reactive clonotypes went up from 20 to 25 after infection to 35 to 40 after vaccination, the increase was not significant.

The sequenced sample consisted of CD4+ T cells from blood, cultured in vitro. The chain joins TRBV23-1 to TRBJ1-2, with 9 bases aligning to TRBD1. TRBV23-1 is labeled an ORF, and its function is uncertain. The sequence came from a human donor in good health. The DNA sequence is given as TGCGCCAGCAGTCAATCAACAGGGGGCGCCCTAGGTGATCACTATGGCTACACCTTC. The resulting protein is CASSQSTGGALGDHYGYTF.